The subject of this entry is one T cell receptor beta chain. This clonotype was detected only once. Its specific antigen is unknown. A junction end diverges from the germline sequence, so it may reflect a read error. This specimen belongs to a study of T cell repertoires and leukemia-associated antigens (dated by TCRdb to the late 2010s). With regard to the full study: About 5.1 to 7 million read pairs and roughly 3.3 to 5.0 million effective reads were obtained per sample, with roughly 16 million effective reads obtained overall. Using in vitro peptide stimulation of healthy T cells, the study set out to figure out what antigen is recognized by a TCR Vbeta21 clone that had previously been found in CML patients.

Total RNA was extracted from the cultured T cells using TRIzol reagent. 5' rapid amplification of cDNA ends (5'RACE) was the method used to amplify TCRbeta libraries from the RNA. Before sequencing, library concentration and integrity were assessed using Qubit, an Agilent instrument, and quantitative PCR. A commercial service provider sequenced the qualified libraries on Illumina HiSeq or MiSeq. Concerning the study's data processing: TCR sequences in each sample were identified using MiXCR version 1.8.2. For a clone to count as qualified, its CDR3 had to be longer than four amino acids, its nucleotide length had to be in-frame, and the clone could not contain a stop codon. A read containing the complete CDR3 structure was counted as an effective read. RT-PCR with 24 Vbeta primers, GeneScan spectratyping, and Sanger sequencing were used to validate expanded clones. The public reads were reanalyzed by TCRdb: fastp trimming at Q25, MiXCR alignment, in-frame beta chains only. One record per CDR3 amino acid sequence lists the most common genes and DNA. The V and J calls reflect TCRdb's pipeline rather than the authors' work. For this sample there are roughly 12,000 distinct CDR3 sequences; approximately 39% appear just once. The biggest ten clones account for less than 40% of the sample.

What the authors observed across the whole study: The antigen specificity and function of the expanded clones were not directly tested, and further investigation of both was required. No significant differences among the four groups were observed in the numbers of Vbeta genes (approximately 60), Jbeta genes (about 15), VDJ rearrangements, or unique CDR3s.

CD3+ T cells were initially rested overnight at about 2.7 million cells/mL in RPMI 1640 lacking fetal bovine serum. Following the manufacturer's instructions, MACS immunomagnetic beads were used to pull CD3+ T cells out of the PBMCs. The CDR3 runs 17 residues from the cysteine to the phenylalanine. Solely the CDR3 DNA is kept, with 51 bases framed from the first base. The germline V gene (reference sequence) sets CDR1 to GTSNPN and CDR2 to SVGIG. The chain couples TRBV30 to TRBJ2-3; 8 of the junction bases match TRBD1. Sequencing was carried out using CD3+ T cells sorted from blood and cultured. The receptor comes from a female donor in good health. The CDR3 protein sequence reads: CAWSDPRGQVFTDTQYF. At the DNA level, the sequence is TGTGCCTGGAGTGACCCGCGGGGACAGGTGTTCACAGATACACAGTATTTT.